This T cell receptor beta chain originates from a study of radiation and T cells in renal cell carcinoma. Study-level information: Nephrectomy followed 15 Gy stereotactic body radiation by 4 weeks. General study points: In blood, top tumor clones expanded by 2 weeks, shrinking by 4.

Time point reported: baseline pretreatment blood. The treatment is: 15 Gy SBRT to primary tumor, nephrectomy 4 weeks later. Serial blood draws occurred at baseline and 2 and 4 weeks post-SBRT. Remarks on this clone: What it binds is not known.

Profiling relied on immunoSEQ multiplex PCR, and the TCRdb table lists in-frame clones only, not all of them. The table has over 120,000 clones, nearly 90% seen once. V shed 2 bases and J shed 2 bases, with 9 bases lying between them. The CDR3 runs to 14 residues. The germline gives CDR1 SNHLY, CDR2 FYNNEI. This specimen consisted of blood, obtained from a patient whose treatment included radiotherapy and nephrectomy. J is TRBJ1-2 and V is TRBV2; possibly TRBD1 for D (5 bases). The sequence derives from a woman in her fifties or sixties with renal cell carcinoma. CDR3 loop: CASSESGHNYGYTF. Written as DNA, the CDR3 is TGTGCCAGCAGTGAATCCGGACACAACTATGGCTACACCTTC.